This T cell receptor beta chain was profiled in a study of cytomegalovirus exposure and HLA in healthy donors (dated by TCRdb to the late 2010s). About the study as a whole: An earlier analysis of about 560 of the donors reported roughly 300 Gb of sequence data and 117 million unique TCR beta sequences obtained from approximately 180 million T cells. About 330 gigabases of sequencing data and around 90 million unique TCR sequences made up an early release that covered 500 to 700 HLA-typed donors. Of the 300 to 400 genotyped donors, over 70% fell in the genetic ancestry cluster associated with self-reported Caucasian donors. The study was designed to test whether signatures of past pathogen exposure could be identified by cataloging public T cell receptors. The T cell repertoires of several hundred subjects were profiled by immunosequencing and related to cytomegalovirus serostatus. Along with the approximately 650-subject first cohort, a separate validation cohort of about 110 different subjects was used. High-throughput TCR immunosequencing, statistical association of individual TCRs with disease status, and machine learning were combined to predict cytomegalovirus infection status. A later analysis re-analyzed previously published TCR beta repertoires from roughly 600 donors and added high-resolution HLA genotyping to study TCR occurrence patterns. Rather than using new phenotypic data, the later analysis identified candidate immune exposures from TCR beta sequences and from how often those sequences occurred across donors. An earlier analysis of fewer than 750 of the donors used high-throughput TCR beta sequencing to judge whether each TCR beta V gene segment behaved as functional or pseudogenic. Donor age, sex, ethnicity and CMV serostatus were compiled alongside the repertoire data. Genome-wide SNP genotypes for about 60% of the roughly 670 donors were used in a later genetic analysis, which treated that subset as a discovery cohort. Every discovery cohort repertoire had been produced on one sequencing platform. HLA typing covered class I and class II loci at four-digit resolution. The number of typed donors differed by locus: about 629-630 for A, B, C, DRB1 and DQB1; 500 to 550 for DQA1; over 600 for DPA1; and some 470 for DPB1. Roughly 5 DR-DQ haplotypes were handled as single units for association and clustering, since linkage in the cohort was strong. Among about 400 genotyped donors of the cohort, an average of around 220,000 unique TCR beta nucleotide sequences was sequenced per donor, of which 15% to 20% were non-productive. The full study reports these points: In a later analysis, TCR association rates were found to vary across HLA loci, with the most associated TCRs seen for DRB1 alleles and the fewest for HLA-C alleles. HLA typing was unavailable for some donors at each locus, so association tests used only the typed subset. While some public TCRs were present in many individuals, most TCR sequences turned up only very rarely across donors. In a later analysis, HLA-associated TCR beta chains showed more clonal expansion and lower generation probabilities than non-associated chains that were equally common. A later analysis found that most CMV-associated TCR beta chains appeared HLA-restricted, with HLA associations seemingly driven largely by CMV exposure. The study listed 164 TCR beta chains as associated with cytomegalovirus. The earlier analysis of a few hundred of the donors excluded approximately 15 rarely observed V segments, including chromosome 9 orphons, because counts were too low. In both the original and validation cohorts, the classifier was reported to diagnose cytomegalovirus status with high specificity and sensitivity. The 87-base-pair reads could not distinguish some IMGT-functional V segments, including TRBV6-2 and TRBV6-3, so those segments were excluded. Broadly in line with IMGT annotations, most TCR beta V segments showed up in productive rearrangements about 87% or about 30% of the time in an earlier analysis of approximately 600 of the donors. A later genetic analysis associated a missense DCLRE1C variant with V-gene and J-gene trimming of TCR beta chains, and an independent cohort replicated the association. A cluster of highly shared sequence variants was judged likely to be a technical artifact of the sequencing pipeline. Specific HLA alleles were associated with 15,000 to 20,000 TCR beta sequences at a false discovery rate of 0.05 in a later analysis. When HLA alleles, especially DR and DQ, strongly co-occurred, TCR associations were difficult to assign to individual alleles. Only TCR beta chains were sequenced in this cohort, and the absence of alpha or paired-chain data limited detectable features. CMV serostatus was the only immune exposure information available for the cohort. Linkage disequilibrium might explain the correlated functional status among segregating V segments, but an unknown experimental factor could not be excluded. A further reported finding was that TCR beta sequences accurately predicted the HLA-A and HLA-B alleles for most subjects in the first cohort. In vitro tests confirmed that a few of the cytomegalovirus-associated TCR beta chains recognize cytomegalovirus antigens. According to a later genetic analysis, donors in an Asian-associated ancestry cluster had fewer N-insertions in productive TCRs than the approximately 630-donor mean. The authors suggested that the approach could potentially be extended to other disease states and immunological phenotypes. In a later analysis, several top co-occurrence clusters were reported to appear linked to parvovirus B19, influenza, CMV and Epstein-Barr virus. Presence/absence analyses assumed roughly uniform sequencing depth across donors, an assumption that may not hold.

From V the trimming removes 6 bases and from J it removes 2 bases, while the gene matches leave 12 bases of the junction unaccounted for. The CDR3 runs 16 residues from the cysteine to the phenylalanine. Of the read, only the CDR3 DNA is kept; its 48 bases are in frame from base 1. CDR1 LNHDA and CDR2 SQIVND were looked up in the germline V gene (reference sequence). The cohort was made up of approximately 670 healthy bone marrow donors. At the time of sampling, every cohort member was nominally healthy, though immune exposures that went unrecorded were likely present. The donor was CMV seropositive and was included in the group of 290 or so seropositive cohort members. Every donor gave a peripheral blood sample, and the peripheral blood mononuclear cells from that sample were used for TCR beta sequencing. The Qiagen DNeasy Blood Extraction Kit was used to extract genomic DNA from the blood cell samples.

Preparation of the library involved the immunoSEQ multiplex PCR assay. For the multiplex PCR, a mixture combining 60 forward primers for TCR Vbeta segments and 13 reverse primers for TCR Jbeta segments was used. The CDR3 region of rearranged TCR beta genes was amplified from genomic DNA with a multiplex PCR assay. On the Illumina HiSeq System, the amplified TCR beta libraries were sequenced as 87-base-pair reads. As for the original processing: Across the roughly 670 repertoires, a later analysis counted 60 million to 90 million unique TCR beta chains, around 10 million of which were shared by at least two donors. Raw reads were error-corrected and collapsed into unique sequences with a nearest-neighbor algorithm that merged closely related sequences to remove PCR and sequencing errors. CDR3 sequences were aligned to IMGT reference sequences to assign V, D and J gene segments. For a sequence to be retained, at least a six-nucleotide match to both a V gene segment and a J gene segment was required. A rearrangement counted as productive if the CDR3 had no stop codons and remained in frame with V and J, and every other rearrangement counted as non-productive. Following IMGT convention, CDR3 was defined as the stretch from the second conserved V-encoded cysteine up to the conserved J-encoded phenylalanine. The earlier analysis of 550 to 650 of the donors excluded any sequence lacking an unambiguous match to a single V gene segment. In an earlier analysis of approximately 590 of the donors, V segments were called functional above 56.7% productive rearrangements and were called segregating when the between-donor standard deviation exceeded 5%. A statistical classification framework was built for diagnosing cytomegalovirus status from the catalog of TCR beta chain sequences. V and J gene assignment, in a later analysis, came from comparing TCR nucleotide sequences with IMGT/GENE-DB human TR gene sequences. The TCRdist pipeline was used in a later analysis to assign CDR3 sequences and most-parsimonious VDJ recombination scenarios. A later analysis defined each TCR beta chain by its CDR3 amino acid sequence plus V-gene family, and excluded reads lacking a unique V-gene family. As a way to deal with suspected cross-contamination and a sequencing artifact, a later analysis dropped 450 to 600 nucleotide sequences that were highly shared and had low generation probability. For each public chain, a later analysis derived a clonal expansion index from normalized ranks of inferred template counts within each repertoire. A later analysis computed generation probabilities with a VDJ recombination model fitted to out-of-frame rearrangements, and checked the results against IGoR. A later analysis scored TCR-TCR, TCR-HLA and TCR-CMV co-occurrence with hypergeometric tests, applying a repertoire-size bias correction to TCR pairs. False discovery rates were estimated in a later analysis by permuting HLA or CMV assignments 20 times. In a later analysis, co-occurring TCRs were grouped using DBSCAN, with TCRdist sequence similarity added in when clustering inside HLA-allele-positive subsets. Co-occurrence clustering excluded repertoires with fewer than 30,000 or more than 120,000 public chains, plus five with anomalous nucleotide sharing. Drawn from immuneACCESS, this table holds only the in-frame rearrangements with V and J called that TCRdb kept. Clones are partly lost; checked studies trace under half to an unresolved V gene and leave the rest unexplained. V and J calls and clone size come straight from that table; D and trimming were deduced from the DNA. This sample gives over 90,000 clones in total; 81% of them show up just once. Jointly, the top ten make up 4.5% to 5.5% of the sample.

On this clone itself: Its specific antigen is unknown. No quality values exist for individual bases; no much larger clone is one base distant.

The sequencing sample was made of PBMCs. The sequence links TRBV19 to TRBJ2-7; 8 bases in the middle match TRBD1. The TCR comes from a man aged 35-49 years in good health and CMV-seropositive. The DNA reads as follows: TGTGCCAGTAGCACCACCGGGACAGGATCCCCCTACGAGCAGTACTTC. It specifies CASSTTGTGSPYEQYF.